What follows describes a single T cell receptor (beta chain). The CDR3 is 16 amino acids. Trimming at V came to 2 bases and at J to 3 bases, leaving 5 bases not matched to a gene. CDR1 and CDR2 from the germline V gene are SGHTA and FQGNSA. These data belong to a study of blood T cell repertoires in COVID-19. Study information: Researchers got acute and convalescent COVID-19 samples from the United States, Italy and Spain. Nucleic acid was either cDNA or gDNA, and it came from T cells, B-cell-depleted T cells, or PBMCs.

Original processing methods: Estimated nucleated cell counts came from reference gene primer amplification. The method was immunoSEQ multiplex PCR; TCRdb's version includes in-frame clones alone and lacks a portion of them. The V and J calls and clone size come from that table; D and trimming were worked out from the DNA. This sample has approximately 260,000 clones, with roughly nine tenths found just once. Sequenced input: peripheral blood. The source of this sequence is a woman in her thirties or forties who had recovered from COVID-19. The rearrangement uses TRBV7-2 and TRBJ2-2, with TRBD2 matching 8 bases. The CDR3: CASSLMASGYTGELFF. For the CDR3, the DNA is TGTGCCAGCAGCTTAATGGCTAGCGGGTACACCGGGGAGCTGTTTTTT. Together with reference TRBV7-2 and TRBJ2-2, the CDR3 gives the full variable domain: GAGVSQSPSNKVTEKGKDVELRCDPISGHTALYWYRQSLGQGLEFLIYFQGNSAPDKSGLPSDRFSAERTGGSVSTLTIQRTQQEDSAVYLCASSLMASGYTGELFFGEGSRLTVL.